Included here is one T cell receptor (beta chain) sequence, with context. This receptor's antigen is unknown. The junction does not match germline at one end; this may be a read error. Coverage ceases 3 residues before the CDR3 finishes, and the germline J gene fills in the end. Other DNA variants within this sample encode the same CDR3. From a lookup of the germline V gene (reference sequence), CDR1 and CDR2 are LNHDA and SQIVND. There are 15 amino acids in the CDR3, from cysteine to phenylalanine inclusive. Of the CDR3's DNA, 36 bases were read; they are in frame from base 1. Every participant had a single incident cervical HPV16 infection, and prevalent HPV16 infections were excluded. Cervical HPV DNA was detected by MY09/MY11 PCR, and genotyping was performed by dot-blot hybridization. Fifteen mL of heparinized blood were centrifuged, and the buffy coat was split into aliquots, frozen at -30 degrees C, and then kept at -80 degrees C. QIAGEN kits were used to extract genomic DNA from buffy coat specimens.

The data were obtained in a study of T cells in women clearing cervical HPV infection (dated by TCRdb to the late 2010s). About the full investigation: Cases were 25 women with histologically confirmed HPV16-related CIN3 or worse, including 2 invasive cancers. Among cases, blood sampling occurred a median of about 150 days after lesion detection, with an interquartile range of roughly 90 to 200 days. Cases and controls were matched on year of sample collection and on age within five years. Blood from cases was drawn at the visit where the lesion was first identified, while blood from controls was drawn once the infection was no longer detected. The controls were 25 women whose single incident HPV16 infection cleared within 12 months with no development of precancer or cancer. Since only a few of the women had HLA typing available, the possibility that HLA type was acting as a confounder could not be ruled out. An exploratory proof-of-principle case-control study, nested within the Guanacaste HPV Natural History Study in Costa Rica, was conducted to compare TCR repertoires across cervical HPV16 outcomes. As quality controls, five blinded duplicates were added to each group, bringing the total to 60 or so samples made up of roughly 50 participants and 10 replicates. The parent cohort enrolled about 10,000 women aged 18 or older in Guanacaste, Costa Rica, in about 1992 to 1994 and followed the women for 7 to 8 years. Median age was about 30 years in cases versus around 40 in controls, and baseline characteristics did not differ significantly. Broader findings and caveats from the paper: Whether associations preceded infection or resulted from infection could not be shown with the cross-sectional design, and effector/memory subsets and HPV-specific T cells were not isolated. Lower TRBV6-7 relative abundance was observed in cases than in controls (about 0.1% versus 0.15%; Bonferroni P = 0.0008). Because the number of T cells in each sample was unknown, differences in richness could reflect differing T-cell content rather than repertoire biology. Cases were distinguished from controls with an estimated AUC of roughly 0.81 by random forest classifiers combining richness and V gene abundances. TCR repertoire richness was significantly higher in CIN3+ cases than in controls across sequencing depths, while evenness did not differ.

TCR beta CDR3 regions were amplified by multiplex PCR using the immunoSEQ assay from an average of about 1,200 ng genomic DNA per sample. The assay corrected primer bias using a complete synthetic TCR repertoire to establish an amplification baseline. Amplicons were sequenced on the Illumina platform. Turning to the authors' computational methods: Sequences were error-corrected by clustering with frequency ratios and a modified nearest-neighbor algorithm, then analyzed in the immunoSEQ Analyzer with IMGT gene definitions. TCR richness and evenness were averaged over 20 rarefaction repeats at each rarefaction depth, excluding samples with fewer sequences than the depth. Wilcoxon rank sum tests with FDR correction were used to compare V, D and J gene relative abundances between the groups. An intraclass correlation of 95% to 97% for TCR richness and an average of about 80% across about 66 gene segments were obtained from the blinded duplicates. In TCRdb, the immuneACCESS table is reduced to in-frame sequences with V and J assigned. These tables do not hold every clone; where another copy was compared, an unresolved V gene accounts for under half, and the others remain unexplained. The V and J calls and clone size come from that table; D and trimming were worked out from the DNA. The sample table records about 22,000 clones. The ten largest clonotypes hold almost 10% of the sample.

This receptor was taken from a woman between 18 and 69 years old with a cervical HPV16 infection that either progressed to CIN3+ or cleared (not recorded which). The sequence is built from TRBV19 and TRBJ2-7, with 10 bases in between that match TRBD1. The sample taken for sequencing was blood buffy coat. Here the CDR3 is given as CASSTGTGVSYEQYF. The CDR3 bases that were read are TGTGCCAGCAGTACCGGGACAGGGGTCTCCTACGAG.